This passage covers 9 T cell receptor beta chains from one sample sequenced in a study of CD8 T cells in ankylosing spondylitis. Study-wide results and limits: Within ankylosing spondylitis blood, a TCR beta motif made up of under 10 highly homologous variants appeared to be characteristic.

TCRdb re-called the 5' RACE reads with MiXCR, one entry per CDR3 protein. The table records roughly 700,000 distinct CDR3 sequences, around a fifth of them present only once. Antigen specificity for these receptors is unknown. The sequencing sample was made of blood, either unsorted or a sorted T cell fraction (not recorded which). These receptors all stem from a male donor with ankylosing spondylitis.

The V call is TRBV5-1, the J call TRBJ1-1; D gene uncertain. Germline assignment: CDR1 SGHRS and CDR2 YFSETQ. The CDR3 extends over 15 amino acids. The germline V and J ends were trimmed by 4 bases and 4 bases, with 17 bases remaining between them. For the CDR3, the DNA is TGCGCCAGCAGCCCCGGCGGTCCCTGGGGCACTGAAGCTTTCTTT. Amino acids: CASSPGGPWGTEAFF.

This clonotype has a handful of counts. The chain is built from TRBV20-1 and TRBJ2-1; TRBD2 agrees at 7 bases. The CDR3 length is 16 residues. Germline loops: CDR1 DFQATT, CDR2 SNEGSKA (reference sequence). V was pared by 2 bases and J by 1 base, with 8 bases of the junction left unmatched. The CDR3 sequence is CSARSSSGASYNEQFF. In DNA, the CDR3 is TGCAGTGCTAGATCCTCTAGCGGTGCATCCTACAATGAGCAGTTCTTC.

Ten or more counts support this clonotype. Here the CDR3 reads CASSLNTRQETQYF. DNA of the CDR3: TGCGCCAGCAGCTTGAATACCAGACAAGAGACCCAGTACTTC. The V and J genes are TRBV5-1 and TRBJ2-5, with D uncertain. Germline V lookup: CDR1 SGHRS, CDR2 YFSETQ. V lost 1 base and J 2 bases, leaving 9 bases between the germline ends. This CDR3 has 14 residues.

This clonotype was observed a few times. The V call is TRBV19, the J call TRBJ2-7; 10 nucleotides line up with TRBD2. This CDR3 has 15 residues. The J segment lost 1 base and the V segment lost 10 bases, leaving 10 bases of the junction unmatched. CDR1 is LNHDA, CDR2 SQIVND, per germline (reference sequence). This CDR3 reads CATGPGLATSYEQYF. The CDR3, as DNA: TGTGCCACCGGACCGGGACTAGCGACATCCTACGAGCAGTACTTC.

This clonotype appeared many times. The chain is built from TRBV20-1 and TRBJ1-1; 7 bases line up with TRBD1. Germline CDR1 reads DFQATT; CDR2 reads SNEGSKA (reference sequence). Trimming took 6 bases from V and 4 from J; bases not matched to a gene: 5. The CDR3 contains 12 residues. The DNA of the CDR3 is TGCAGTGCCGCCTCAGGGGGCACTGAAGCTTTCTTT. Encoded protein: CSAASGGTEAFF.

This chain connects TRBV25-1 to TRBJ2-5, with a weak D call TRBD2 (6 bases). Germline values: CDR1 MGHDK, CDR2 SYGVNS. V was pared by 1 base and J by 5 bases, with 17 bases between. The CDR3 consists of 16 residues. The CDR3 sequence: CASSELSGVVLETQYF. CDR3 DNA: TGTGCCAGCAGTGAATTATCGGGGGTGGTACTGGAGACCCAGTACTTC.

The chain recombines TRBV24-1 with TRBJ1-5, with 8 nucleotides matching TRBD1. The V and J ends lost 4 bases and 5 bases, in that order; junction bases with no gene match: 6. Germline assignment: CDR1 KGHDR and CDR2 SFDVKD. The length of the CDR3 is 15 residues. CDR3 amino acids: CATSDFDRGHQPQHF. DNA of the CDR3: TGTGCCACCAGTGACTTCGACAGGGGACATCAGCCCCAGCATTTT.

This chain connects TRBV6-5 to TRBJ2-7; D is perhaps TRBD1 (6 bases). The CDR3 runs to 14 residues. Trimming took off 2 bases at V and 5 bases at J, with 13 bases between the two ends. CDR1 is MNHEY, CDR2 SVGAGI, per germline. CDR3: CASSYKPGVHEQYF. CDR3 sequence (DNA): TGTGCCAGCAGTTACAAGCCAGGGGTCCACGAGCAGTACTTC.

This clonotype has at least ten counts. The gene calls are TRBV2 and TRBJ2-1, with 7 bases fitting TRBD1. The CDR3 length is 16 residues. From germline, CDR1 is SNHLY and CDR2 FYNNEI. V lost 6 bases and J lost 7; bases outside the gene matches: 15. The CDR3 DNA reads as TGTGCCAGCAGCCAACAGGCAGGGGGTACGCAGAATGAGCAGTTCTTC. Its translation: CASSQQAGGTQNEQFF.